One sample yielded the 29 T cell receptor beta chains listed below, sequenced in a study of a mutant IDH1 vaccine in newly diagnosed glioma. The protocol was immunoSEQ multiplex PCR, while the TCRdb copy is restricted to in-frame clones and leaves out a portion. In the table there are over 40,000 clones, around 89% of which are singletons. Their antigens remain unidentified. Time point specified: week 35, safety follow-up. Every vaccine dose comprised 300 ug of mutant IDH1 20-mer peptide plus topical imiquimod. Source: PBMCs, taken from a glioma patient whose treatment included an IDH1 peptide vaccine. Every receptor here comes from a man aged 40-50 years with glioma.

This chain links TRBV27 with TRBJ1-2; 12 bases are shared with TRBD1. Germline V lookup: CDR1 MNHEY, CDR2 SMNVEV (reference sequence). The CDR3 contains 15 residues. J lost 4 bases, V lost 5 bases, and 5 bases had no gene match. CDR3 sequence reads: CASSGGTGGPYGYTF. The CDR3 DNA follows: TGTGCCAGCAGTGGGGGGACAGGGGGCCCCTATGGCTACACCTTC.

V and J are TRBV10-3 and TRBJ2-5; 7 bases map to TRBD2. The CDR3 sequence is 16 residues long. V gave up 3 bases and J gave up 2 bases; unmatched junction bases: 9. The germline gives CDR1 ENHRY, CDR2 SYGVKD. The CDR3 region has the DNA TGTGCCATCAGTGACGTTATCGGGGAGGGACAAGAGACCCAGTACTTC. As protein: CAISDVIGEGQETQYF.

Of note for this clone: One end of the junction does not line up with germline, which may come from a read error. V and J are TRBV5-1 and TRBJ1-5; D unresolved. Germline V gene data show CDR1 as SGHRS and CDR2 as YFSETQ. The CDR3 is made up of 14 amino acids. CDR3 in DNA: TGCGCTAGCAGCTTGGCAACAGTCAATCAGCCCCAGCATTTT. The encoded protein is CASSLATVNQPQHF.

There are a few counts of this clone. The gene calls are TRBV2 and TRBJ2-7; 11 bases map to TRBD2. The CDR3 length is 13 residues. CDR1 is SNHLY and CDR2 is FYNNEI in the germline V gene. V trimming: 8 bases; J trimming: 2 bases; junction bases outside the gene matches: 2. CDR3: CASRLAGTYEQYF. For the CDR3, the DNA is TGTGCCAGCCGACTAGCGGGAACCTACGAGCAGTACTTC.

V usage is TRBV28 and J usage is TRBJ2-7; 8 bases map to TRBD1. Losses at the gene ends were 5 bases for V and 6 bases for J; bases not matched to a gene: 3. CDR3 length equals 12 residues. Per the germline V gene, CDR1 is MDHEN and CDR2 is SYDVKM. CDR3 in amino acids: CASSQQGVEQYV. DNA of the CDR3: TGTGCCAGCAGTCAACAGGGGGTCGAGCAGTACGTC.

The V call is TRBV4-1, the J call TRBJ1-5; no definite D call. The V gene's germline CDR1 is MGHRA and CDR2 YSYEKL. V was cut by 0 bases and J by 7 bases, with 13 bases left in between. This CDR3 has 15 residues. CDR3 residues: CASSQEVGLNQPQHF. CDR3 bases: TGCGCCAGCAGCCAAGAGGTAGGGCTAAACCAGCCCCAGCATTTT.

The V and J genes are TRBV10-3 and TRBJ1-2, with no clear D. The V gene's germline CDR1 is ENHRY and CDR2 SYGVKD. This CDR3 comprises 12 residues. Trimming took off 7 bases at V and 4 bases at J, with 10 bases between the two ends. The CDR3 is CAITREGYGYTF. CDR3 in DNA: TGTGCCATCACTAGGGAGGGCTATGGCTACACCTTC.

The chain couples TRBV4-3 to TRBJ2-3; 14 bases line up with TRBD2. J lost 1 base, V lost 1 base, and 7 bases had no gene match. CDR1 and CDR2 (germline): LGHNA, YSLEER. The CDR3 has 19 residues. CDR3 bases: TGCGCCAGCAGCCAAGGTGGAGGACTAGCGGGGGGTGGCACAGATACGCAGTATTTT. This encodes CASSQGGGLAGGGTDTQYF.

The table lists this clone with a few counts. V is TRBV10-3 and J is TRBJ1-5; 11 positions agree with TRBD1. Per the germline V gene, CDR1 is ENHRY and CDR2 is SYGVKD. Germline trimming cut 6 bases from V and 5 bases from J; bases unmatched to any gene: 3. The CDR3 has 14 residues. The CDR3 here is CAIRPGQGDQPQHF. CDR3 coding DNA: TGTGCCATCAGGCCGGGACAGGGGGATCAGCCCCAGCATTTT.

The chain carries TRBV2 and TRBJ1-1, with 8 bases aligning to TRBD1. The CDR3 totals 12 residues. The germline V gene has CDR1 SNHLY and CDR2 FYNNEI. The CDR3, as DNA: TGTGGGACAGGGAGGATGAACACTGAAGCTTTCTTT. It encodes CGTGRMNTEAFF.

This clone was picked up one time. The chain is built from TRBV4-1 and TRBJ2-7; D could derive from TRBD1 or TRBD2 (5 bases each). Germline CDR1 MGHRA, CDR2 YSYEKL. Trimming left V 1 base short and J 7 bases short, with 20 bases between. The CDR3 spans 16 residues. The CDR3 loop reads CASSQVSGRLTGEQYF. Written as DNA, the CDR3 is TGCGCCAGCAGCCAAGTGTCGGGACGGTTGACGGGGGAGCAGTACTTC.

The J gene is TRBJ2-2, the V gene TRBV19, with 8 bases aligning to TRBD1. CDR3 length: 16 amino acids. Germline values: CDR1 LNHDA, CDR2 SQIVND (reference sequence). Germline trimming cut 5 bases from V and 7 bases from J; bases unmatched to any gene: 12. For the CDR3, the DNA is TGTGCCAGTAGTCCGCGGGGAACAGGGGGGAGCGGGGAGCTGTTTTTT. Translated, it gives CASSPRGTGGSGELFF.

The CDR3 sequence is CASGQGQFNYGYTF. The CDR3 nucleotides are TGTGCCAGCGGACAGGGGCAATTTAACTATGGCTACACCTTC. The chain is built from TRBV6-5 and TRBJ1-2; 9 bases fit TRBD1. This CDR3 is 14 amino acids long. V trimming: 8 bases; J trimming: 1 base; junction bases outside the gene matches: 5. Germline V gene data show CDR1 as MNHEY and CDR2 as SVGAGI.

The chain links TRBV19 to TRBJ1-5; TRBD1 matches at 7 bases. Germline V gene data show CDR1 as LNHDA and CDR2 as SQIVND (reference sequence). J gave up 2 bases and V 5 bases, and 3 bases lay outside the gene matches. The length of the CDR3 is 14 residues. The CDR3 reads CASSWQGGNQPQHF. CDR3 DNA sequence: TGTGCCAGTAGTTGGCAGGGGGGCAATCAGCCCCAGCATTTT.

The rearrangement links TRBV28 to TRBJ1-5; TRBD1 matches 9 bases. The CDR3 is 16 amino acids. Germline V gives CDR1 MDHEN, CDR2 SYDVKM. Trimming removed 7 bases from V and 7 bases from J; junction bases left unmatched: 14. CDR3 sequence reads: CASIISRDRDFQPQHF. CDR3 bases: TGTGCCAGCATCATTAGCCGGGACAGGGATTTCCAGCCCCAGCATTTT.

The chain uses TRBV11-3 and TRBJ2-5, with D unclear. Germline CDR1 reads SGHNT; CDR2 reads YENEEA. V lost 5 bases and J 0 bases, leaving 7 bases between the germline ends. This CDR3 comprises 13 residues. The CDR3 sequence: CASSQGHQETQYF. In nucleotides, the CDR3 is TGTGCCAGCAGCCAAGGGCACCAAGAGACCCAGTACTTC.

The rearrangement links TRBV19 to TRBJ2-3, with TRBD1 identical over 7 bases. The germline V gene has CDR1 LNHDA and CDR2 SQIVND (reference sequence). V lost 2 bases and J lost 0; bases outside the gene matches: 2. The CDR3 is 15 residues long. The CDR3 bases are TGTGCCAGTAGTATACAGACAGGGAGCACAGATACGCAGTATTTT. As protein: CASSIQTGSTDTQYF.

The CDR3 DNA is TGTGCCAGCAGCTTAGGGTTTCAGTACGAGCAGTACTTC. Encoded protein: CASSLGFQYEQYF. This chain uses TRBV7-2 with TRBJ2-7; no clear D. The CDR3 covers 13 residues. Germline loops: CDR1 SGHTA, CDR2 FQGNSA. Trimming took off 1 base at V and 4 bases at J, with 8 bases between the two ends.

This clone was seen a handful of times. The chain couples TRBV5-6 to TRBJ1-1; 8 bases are shared with TRBD1. V gave up 4 bases and J gave up 2 bases; unmatched junction bases: 19. The CDR3 has 19 amino acids. The germline CDR1 and CDR2 sequences are SGHDT and YYEEEE. The CDR3 nucleotides read TGTGCCAGCAGCGGACTCAGAGGACAGGGTCAAGGGTTTAACACTGAAGCTTTCTTT. Amino acids: CASSGLRGQGQGFNTEAFF. The full variable domain, completed using reference TRBV5-6 and TRBJ1-1, is DAGVTQSPTHLIKTRGQQVTLRCSPKSGHDTVSWYQQALGQGPQFIFQYYEEEERQRGNFPDRFSGHQFPNYSSELNVNALLLGDSALYLCASSGLRGQGQGFNTEAFFGQGTRLTVV.

The gene calls are TRBV11-2 and TRBJ2-1; D possibly matches TRBD1 or TRBD2 (6 bases each). The germline V and J ends were trimmed by 5 bases and 12 bases, with 20 bases remaining between them. The CDR3 runs 14 residues. CDR1 SGHAT and CDR2 FQNNGV come from the germline V gene. The CDR3 sequence is CASSPVGGKVRQFF. As DNA, the CDR3 is TGTGCCAGCAGCCCAGTAGGGGGGAAAGTTCGGCAGTTCTTC.

The V gene is TRBV2, the J gene TRBJ2-5; no clear D gene. V was trimmed by 7 bases and J by 5 bases, leaving 14 bases between them. The CDR3 has 13 residues. Germline lookup yields CDR1 SNHLY and CDR2 FYNNEI. This CDR3 reads CASTADHGETQYF. The CDR3 DNA sequence: TGTGCCAGCACCGCGGACCATGGGGAGACCCAGTACTTC. The full variable domain, rest sourced from reference TRBV2 and TRBJ2-5, is EPEVTQTPSHQVTQMGQEVILRCVPISNHLYFYWYRQILGQKVEFLVSFYNNEISEKSEIFDDQFSVERPDGSNFTLKIRSTKLEDSAMYFCASTADHGETQYFGPGTRLLVL.

This clone was counted once. This chain links TRBV19 with TRBJ2-2; tentatively, D is TRBD1 (5 bases). Per the germline V gene, CDR1 is LNHDA and CDR2 is SQIVND (reference sequence). Trimming took 7 bases from V and 3 from J, leaving 12 bases between them. The CDR3 extends over 14 amino acids. The CDR3 protein is CASTTTGDTGELFF. The CDR3 DNA reads as TGTGCCAGTACTACCACAGGAGACACCGGGGAGCTGTTTTTT.

V and J are TRBV7-9 and TRBJ1-1; D gene uncertain. The V gene lost 5 bases and the J gene lost 4 bases, with 17 bases spanning the gap. The CDR3 is made up of 15 amino acids. Germline-derived CDR1 and CDR2 are SEHNR and FQNEAQ (reference sequence). For the CDR3, the DNA is TGTGCCAGCAGCCCACAAATCCTGGAACTCACTGAAGCTTTCTTT. It codes for CASSPQILELTEAFF.

The gene calls are TRBV15 and TRBJ2-2; 13 bases agree with TRBD2. This CDR3 comprises 16 residues. The V segment lost 3 bases and the J segment 7 bases; nucleotides outside the gene matches: 5. The germline V gene encodes CDR1 LNHNV and CDR2 YYDKDF (reference sequence). CDR3 sequence reads: CATSSGTSGEVGELFF. CDR3 sequence (DNA): TGTGCCACCAGCAGCGGGACTAGCGGGGAGGTCGGGGAGCTGTTTTTT.

The chain carries TRBV14 and TRBJ2-6; D unresolved. Germline CDR1 and CDR2: SGHDN and FVKESK. The CDR3 runs 19 residues. V shed 2 bases and J shed 0 bases, with 17 bases lying between them. In DNA, the CDR3 is TGTGCCAGCAGCCAAAGGGTGGGGTTTTGGAGCTCTGGGGCCAACGTCCTGACTTTC. Encoded protein: CASSQRVGFWSSGANVLTF.

The chain joins TRBV5-8 to TRBJ2-7, with D hard to call. CDR1 SGHTS and CDR2 YDEGEE come from the germline V gene. V gave up 4 bases and J gave up 2 bases, with 10 bases separating them. The CDR3 sequence is 13 residues long. CDR3 sequence reads: CASSPDGTYEQYV. Here the CDR3 DNA reads TGTGCCAGCAGCCCTGACGGAACCTACGAGCAGTACGTC.

This chain links TRBV9 with TRBJ2-5; D is unresolved. Germline CDR1 SGDLS, CDR2 YYNGEE. Trimming pared 1 base from V and 3 bases from J, leaving 7 bases between. This CDR3 spans 13 amino acids. The CDR3 DNA reads TGTGCCAGCAGCGTATTCCAGGAAGAGACCCAGTACTTC. This gives the protein CASSVFQEETQYF.

This clone was counted once. The rearrangement joins TRBV7-8 to TRBJ1-1, with 9 bases fitting TRBD1. Germline lookup yields CDR1 SGHVS and CDR2 FQNEAQ. V shed 2 bases, J shed 6 bases, and the junction held 10 bases outside the gene matches. This CDR3 has 16 residues. The chain's CDR3 is CASSLWTGAIVAEAFF. CDR3 bases: TGTGCCAGCAGCTTATGGACAGGGGCTATCGTAGCTGAAGCTTTCTTT. Supplemented by reference TRBV7-8 and TRBJ1-1, the full variable domain reads GAGVSQSPRYKVAKRGQDVALRCDPISGHVSLFWYQQALGQGPEFLTYFQNEAQLDKSGLPSDRFFAERPEGSVSTLKIQRTQQEDSAVYLCASSLWTGAIVAEAFFGQGTRLTVV.

The gene calls are TRBV4-3 and TRBJ2-5; 7 bases align to TRBD2. The DNA end is more similar to TRBJ2-7, so the J call may be wrong. CDR3 length: 15 amino acids. Germline V CDR1 and CDR2: LGHNA, YSLEER. The CDR3 loop reads CASSQDNAGVNEQYF. The CDR3 nucleotides read TGCGCCAGCAGCCAAGATAATGCGGGAGTAAACGAGCAGTACTTC.